A selection of T cell receptor beta chains follows, all from one sample in a study of shared clonotypes between healthy human individuals. TCRdb keeps only in-frame clones here, not all; method: immunoSEQ multiplex PCR. This sample has approximately 2,000,000 clones; under 95% occur once, and the top ten carry roughly 0.34%. Sequencing was carried out using naive CD4+ T cells from PBMCs. These receptors originate from a man between 18 and 29 years old in good health. Some clones in this sample may be carry-over from other donors' samples. The CDR3 runs from the conserved cysteine through the conserved F or W. D genes are given only for firm matches. The size of a clone is reported for some rows only, either as once, few or many, or as a class for expanded clones.

size: .
J: TRBJ2-5
D: .
V: TRBV6-6
DNA: TGTGCCAGCACCCACAGGGGAGGGGTCGAGACCCAGTACTTC
CDR3: CASTHRGGVETQYF

size: .
J: TRBJ2-1
D: TRBD2
V: TRBV25-1
DNA: TGTGCCAGCAGTGAACCTCAGCGGGGTTCGGTCGGGCAGTTCTTC
CDR3: CASSEPQRGSVGQFF

size: once
J: TRBJ1-4
D: .
V: TRBV19
DNA: TGTGCCAGTAGTACCCGGATAGGGCGTGAAAAACTGTTTTTT
CDR3: CASSTRIGREKLFF

size: .
J: TRBJ1-1
D: TRBD1
V: TRBV7-2
DNA: TGTGCCAGCAGCCCGACAGGGACCGAAACTGAAGCTTTCTTT
CDR3: CASSPTGTETEAFF

size: .
J: TRBJ2-7
D: .
V: TRBV4-1
DNA: TGCGCCAGCAGCCAAACGACAGTTTCCTACGAGCAGTACTTC
CDR3: CASSQTTVSYEQYF

size: .
J: TRBJ2-1
D: TRBD2
V: TRBV4-1
DNA: TGCGCCAGCAGCCTATTCTCTTTAGCGGGTGAGCAGTTCTTC
CDR3: CASSLFSLAGEQFF

size: once
J: TRBJ2-3
D: .
V: TRBV2
DNA: TGTGCCAGCAAATCGCGGAGGGAGACAGATACGCAGTATTTT
CDR3: CASKSRRETDTQYF

size: .
J: TRBJ2-7
D: .
V: TRBV6-1
DNA: TGTGCCAGCAGTGAAGCTTTGTACCGGGACGGTTCCTACGAGCAGTACTTC
CDR3: CASSEALYRDGSYEQYF

size: .
J: TRBJ1-2
D: TRBD1
V: TRBV5-1
DNA: TGCGCCAGCAGCTTGGGGCAGGGGGGCGATGGCTACACCTTC
CDR3: CASSLGQGGDGYTF

size: .
J: TRBJ2-1
D: .
V: TRBV7-2
DNA: TGTGCCAGCAGCTTAAGTTCTCCGGGCAATGAGCAGTTCTTC
CDR3: CASSLSSPGNEQFF

size: .
J: TRBJ1-2
D: TRBD1
V: TRBV28
DNA: TGTGCCAGCAGTTTAAGCGCAGGGGGAGGTGGCTACACCTTC
CDR3: CASSLSAGGGGYTF

size: .
J: TRBJ1-1
D: TRBD1
V: TRBV5-6
DNA: TGTGCCAGCAGCCGGGACAGCTGGCCCACTGAAGCTTTCTTT
CDR3: CASSRDSWPTEAFF

size: few
J: TRBJ2-1
D: TRBD2
V: TRBV7-3
DNA: TGTGCCAGCAGCCGCGGACTAGCGGTCTACAATGAGCAGTTCTTC
CDR3: CASSRGLAVYNEQFF

size: .
J: TRBJ1-2
D: TRBD1
V: TRBV19
DNA: TGTGCCAGTAGTATGAGGCCCTCTCAGGGGGCTCATGGCTACACCTTC
CDR3: CASSMRPSQGAHGYTF

size: .
J: TRBJ2-3
D: .
V: TRBV9
DNA: TGTGCCAGCAGTGTTCGGGGCGACCGAAGCACAGATACGCAGTATTTT
CDR3: CASSVRGDRSTDTQYF

size: .
J: TRBJ2-3
D: .
V: TRBV19
DNA: TGTGCCAGTAGTATGGACGCCGGTTACACAGATACGCAGTATTTT
CDR3: CASSMDAGYTDTQYF

size: .
J: TRBJ2-1
D: .
V: TRBV28
DNA: TGTGCCAGCAGTTCGGTCCTCTCCTACAATGAGCAGTTCTTC
CDR3: CASSSVLSYNEQFF

size: .
J: TRBJ2-3
D: TRBD2
V: TRBV10-3
DNA: TGTGCCATCCGATTAGCGGGAGGCGGCACAGATACGCAGTATTTT
CDR3: CAIRLAGGGTDTQYF

size: .
J: TRBJ1-1
D: .
V: TRBV9
DNA: TGTGCCAGCAGCGCTGGGTGGGGGGGATTGAACACTGAAGCTTTCTTT
CDR3: CASSAGWGGLNTEAFF

size: .
J: TRBJ2-7
D: TRBD2
V: TRBV5-6
DNA: TGTGCCAGCAGCTACCTCGGACTAGCGATTTACGAGCAGTACTTC
CDR3: CASSYLGLAIYEQYF

size: .
J: TRBJ2-3
D: TRBD2
V: TRBV28
DNA: TGTGCCATCGCCAGAGGGGCGGGAGGGCCAGATACGCAGTATTTT
CDR3: CAIARGAGGPDTQYF

size: .
J: TRBJ1-6
D: TRBD1
V: TRBV11-2
DNA: TGTGCCAGCAGTGGACAGGGGTTGTATAATTCACCCCTCCACTTT
CDR3: CASSGQGLYNSPLHF

size: .
J: TRBJ1-5
D: TRBD1
V: TRBV27
DNA: TGTGCCAGCAGTTTAGGGACAGGGGGTGGACAGCCCCAGCATTTT
CDR3: CASSLGTGGGQPQHF

size: .
J: TRBJ2-3
D: TRBD2
V: TRBV27
DNA: TGTGCCAGCAGTTCCGCGCCCGGCAGCGGGAGGGCCGTTGCGCAGTATTTT
CDR3: CASSSAPGSGRAVAQYF

size: .
J: TRBJ2-7
D: .
V: TRBV27
DNA: TGTGCCAGCAGTTTAGGTTCCGGGGCAGCCTACGAGCAGTACTTC
CDR3: CASSLGSGAAYEQYF

size: .
J: TRBJ1-5
D: TRBD1
V: TRBV28
DNA: TGTGCCAGCAGTCGTCAGGGGACAGATAGCAATCAGCCCCAGCATTTT
CDR3: CASSRQGTDSNQPQHF

size: .
J: TRBJ1-2
D: TRBD1
V: TRBV6-1
DNA: TGTGCCAGCAGTGATAGGGACAGGGGGATCTATGGCTACACCTTC
CDR3: CASSDRDRGIYGYTF

size: .
J: TRBJ2-7
D: .
V: TRBV18
DNA: TGTGCCAGCTCACCAGGGGCAGACAGCACCTACGAGCAGTACTTC
CDR3: CASSPGADSTYEQYF

size: few
J: TRBJ1-1
D: .
V: TRBV28
DNA: TGTGCCAGCAGTTTCCGATTAGACACTGAAGCTTTCTTT
CDR3: CASSFRLDTEAFF

size: .
J: TRBJ2-1
D: .
V: TRBV4-1
DNA: TGCGCCAGCAGCCTACGACTATTCTCCTACAATGAGCAGTTCTTC
CDR3: CASSLRLFSYNEQFF

size: few
J: TRBJ1-2
D: TRBD1
V: TRBV7-9
DNA: TGTGCCAGCAGCGTCATCCTACAGGGGGAGTATGGCTACACCTTC
CDR3: CASSVILQGEYGYTF

size: few
J: TRBJ2-2
D: .
V: TRBV7-3
DNA: TGTGCCAGCAGCTTATTTTCAGGGGATCTAACCGGGGAGCTGTTTTTT
CDR3: CASSLFSGDLTGELFF

size: .
J: TRBJ1-2
D: .
V: TRBV9
DNA: TGTGCCAGCAGCGGCGGGCAGGGGTTGGGTGGCTACACCTTC
CDR3: CASSGGQGLGGYTF

size: .
J: TRBJ2-7
D: TRBD2
V: TRBV7-9
DNA: TGTGCCAGCAGCTTACCGGGGGGAAACTACGAGCAGTACTTC
CDR3: CASSLPGGNYEQYF

size: .
J: TRBJ2-1
D: TRBD2
V: TRBV4-2
DNA: TGTGCCAGCAGCCAGTTACTAGCGACCGCCTACAATGAGCAGTTCTTC
CDR3: CASSQLLATAYNEQFF

size: once
J: TRBJ2-5
D: TRBD1
V: TRBV10-3
DNA: TGTGCCATCAGTGAGGGGCAGGGGGCCGGGACCCAGTACTTC
CDR3: CAISEGQGAGTQYF

size: .
J: TRBJ1-5
D: .
V: TRBV5-8
DNA: TGTGCCAGCAGCATTGCAGGGAGGTCGCGCAATCAGCCCCAGCATTTT
CDR3: CASSIAGRSRNQPQHF

size: .
J: TRBJ2-1
D: .
V: TRBV28
DNA: TGTGCCAGCAGTTTCTACAGGGCCTCCTACAATGAGCAGTTCTTC
CDR3: CASSFYRASYNEQFF

size: .
J: TRBJ2-1
D: .
V: TRBV12-5
DNA: TGTGCTAGTGGTTTAGGAATAAGTGAGCAGTTCTTC
CDR3: CASGLGISEQFF

size: once
J: TRBJ2-3
D: TRBD1
V: TRBV6-1
DNA: TGTGCCTCCGACAGGGGAACAGATACGCAGTATTTT
CDR3: CASDRGTDTQYF

size: .
J: TRBJ2-1
D: .
V: TRBV30
DNA: TGTGCCTGGAGTGGGGCGCCCGCCGAGCAGTTCTTC
CDR3: CAWSGAPAEQFF